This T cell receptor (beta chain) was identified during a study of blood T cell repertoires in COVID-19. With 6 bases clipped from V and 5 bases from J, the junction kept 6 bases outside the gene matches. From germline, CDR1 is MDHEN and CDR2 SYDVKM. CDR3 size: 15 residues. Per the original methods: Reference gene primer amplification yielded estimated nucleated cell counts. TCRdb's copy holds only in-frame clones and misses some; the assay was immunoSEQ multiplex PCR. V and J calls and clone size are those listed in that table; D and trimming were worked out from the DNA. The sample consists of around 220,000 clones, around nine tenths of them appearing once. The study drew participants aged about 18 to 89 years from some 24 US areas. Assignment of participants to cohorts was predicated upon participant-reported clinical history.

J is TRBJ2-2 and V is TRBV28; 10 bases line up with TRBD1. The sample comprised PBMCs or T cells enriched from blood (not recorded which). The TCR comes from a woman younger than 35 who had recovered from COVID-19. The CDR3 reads CASSQGGQGTGELFF. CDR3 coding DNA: TGTGCCAGCAGCCAAGGGGGACAGGGGACCGGGGAGCTGTTTTTT.